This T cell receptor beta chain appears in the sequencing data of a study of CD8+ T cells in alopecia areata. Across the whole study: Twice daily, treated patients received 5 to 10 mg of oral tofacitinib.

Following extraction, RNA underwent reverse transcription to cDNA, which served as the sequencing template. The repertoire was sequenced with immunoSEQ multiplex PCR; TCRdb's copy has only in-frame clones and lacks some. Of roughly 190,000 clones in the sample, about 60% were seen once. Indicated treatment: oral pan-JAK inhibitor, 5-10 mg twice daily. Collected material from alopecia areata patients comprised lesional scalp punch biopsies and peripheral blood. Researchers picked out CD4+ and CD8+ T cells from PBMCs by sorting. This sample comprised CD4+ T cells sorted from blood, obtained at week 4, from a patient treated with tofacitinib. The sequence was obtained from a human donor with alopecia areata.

The CDR3 is CATSRGTGGVYEQYF. DNA for the CDR3: TGTGCCACCAGCAGAGGGACAGGGGGCGTCTACGAGCAGTACTTC. This chain links TRBV15 with TRBJ2-7, with 11 positions matching TRBD1. CDR3 length: 15 amino acids. Trimming removed 1 base from V and 3 bases from J; junction bases left unmatched: 2. CDR1 and CDR2 from the germline V gene are LNHNV and YYDKDF (reference sequence).